This T cell receptor beta chain comes out of a study of patients and donors after allogeneic stem cell transplantation. TCRdb re-analysed the RT-PCR reads in MiXCR, keeping a single row per CDR3 protein. The repertoire holds 150,000 to 200,000 distinct CDR3 sequences, with 24% as singletons. The CDR3 loop spans 17 amino acids. CDR1 is DFQATT, CDR2 SNEGSKA, per germline (reference sequence). Unmatched junction bases numbered 17, after V lost 3 bases and J lost 4 bases. This receptor was taken from a human donor who was either an allogeneic HSCT recipient or a stem cell or donor lymphocyte infusion donor (not recorded which). It is not recorded whose cells these are; they may come from a transplant donor. Sequencing used blood, either unsorted or a sorted T cell fraction (not recorded which). The chain links TRBV20-1 to TRBJ2-7, with TRBD2 matching 8 bases. DNA for the CDR3: TGCAGTGCTAGTGGCCCTCAAGCGGGAGAAGCTTTTTACGAGCAGTACTTC. Translated, it gives CSASGPQAGEAFYEQYF.